The present entry profiles one T cell receptor (beta chain) with its context. The antigen remains unidentified. These data come from a study of cytomegalovirus exposure and HLA in healthy donors. Study details: Early released data had tens of millions of unique TCRs, all coming from HLA-typed donors. General study findings and limits: In a later analysis, TCR beta V- and J-gene trimming was associated with a missense DCLRE1C variant.

Primers: 60 Vbeta forward and 13 Jbeta reverse. TCRdb's copy holds only in-frame clones and misses some; the assay was immunoSEQ multiplex PCR. The data hold about 190,000 clones, with more than 65% observed a single time. Looked up from germline, CDR1 is MNHNS and CDR2 is SASEGT. The CDR3 sequence is 13 residues long. Trimming cost V 8 bases and J 4 bases, with 12 bases left between them. This sequence was found in a man in his forties or fifties in good health and CMV-seronegative. Material: PBMCs. The chain couples TRBV6-1 to TRBJ2-1; a weak D match, TRBD2 (6 bases). The CDR3 DNA is TGTGCCAGCGGAGGGGACCCATACAATGAGCAGTTCTTC. It translates to CASGGDPYNEQFF.